This TCR beta chain derives from a study of blood T cell repertoires in COVID-19. Method: immunoSEQ multiplex PCR; TCRdb's copy keeps in-frame clones and lacks some. The table includes approximately 100,000 clones, 89% detected once. V was clipped by 0 bases and J by 0 bases, with 20 bases between them. The CDR3 consists of 20 residues. Germline lookup yields CDR1 LNHNV and CDR2 YYDKDF (reference sequence). The table lists this clone with a few counts. Sequenced sample: peripheral blood. The receptor was derived from an elderly woman in a cohort sampled during active COVID-19. This chain uses TRBV15 with TRBJ1-4; TRBD1 is a possible D gene (5 bases). CDR3 in DNA: TGTGCCACCAGCAGAGATTCCGGGGGTCTTCAATTTACAACTAATGAAAAACTGTTTTTT. Translation: CATSRDSGGLQFTTNEKLFF.